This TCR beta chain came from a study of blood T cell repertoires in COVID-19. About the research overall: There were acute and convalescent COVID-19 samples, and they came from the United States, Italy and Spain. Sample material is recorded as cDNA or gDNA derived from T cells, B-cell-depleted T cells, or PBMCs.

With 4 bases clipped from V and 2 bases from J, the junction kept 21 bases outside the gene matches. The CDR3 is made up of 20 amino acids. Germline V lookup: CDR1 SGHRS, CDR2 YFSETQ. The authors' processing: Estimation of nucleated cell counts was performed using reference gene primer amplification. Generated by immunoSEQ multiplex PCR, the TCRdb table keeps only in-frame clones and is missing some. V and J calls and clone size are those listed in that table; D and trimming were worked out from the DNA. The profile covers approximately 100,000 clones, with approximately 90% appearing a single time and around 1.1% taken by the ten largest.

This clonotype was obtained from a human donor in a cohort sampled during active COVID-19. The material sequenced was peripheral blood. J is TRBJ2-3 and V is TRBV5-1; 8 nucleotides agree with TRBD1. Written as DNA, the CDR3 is TGCGCCAGCAGCCTCGGTACCTCAGGGGGCATTGGACCCGTCACAGATACGCAGTATTTT. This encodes CASSLGTSGGIGPVTDTQYF.